This TCR beta chain stems from a study of somatic mutations in cytotoxic T cells in rheumatoid arthritis. Background on the study: Each patient's diagnosis was followed right away by a blood draw (roughly 30 ml EDTA), before any treatment. Sorting by flow gave nearly 100% purity for some V beta antibody-stained T-cell populations, including V beta1+ cells sequenced for TCRB.

This CDR3 has 16 amino acids. The V gene's germline CDR1 is SGHRS and CDR2 YFSETQ. The repertoire was sequenced with immunoSEQ multiplex PCR; TCRdb's copy has only in-frame clones and lacks some. Of around 970 clones listed, less than 85% are singletons. Isolation of CD4+ and CD8+ cells used positive magnetic bead selection, with purity checked by flow cytometry. Sequenced input: CD8+ T cells sorted from blood. The chain employs TRBV5-1 and TRBJ2-5, with 10 bases lining up with TRBD1. Matching the DNA end better, TRBJ2-7 makes the J call doubtful. This clonotype was obtained from a woman aged 55-70 years with rheumatoid arthritis. DNA for the CDR3: TGCGCCAGCAGCTTGGGGGGACAGGGGTTCTCCTACGAGCAGTACTTC. Protein: CASSLGGQGFSYEQYF.